The source of this T cell receptor (beta chain) is a study of blood T cell repertoires in COVID-19. On the study more broadly: Some COVID-19 samples were acute and others convalescent; all came from the United States, Italy and Spain.

This CDR3 is built from 17 residues. V lost 0 bases and J lost 1; bases outside the gene matches: 7. Germline CDR1 reads PRHDT; CDR2 reads FYEKMQ (reference sequence). The participants were between roughly 18 and 100 years old and came from roughly 24 US areas. Which cohort a participant joined came from the clinical history participants gave. TCRdb keeps only in-frame clones here, not all; method: immunoSEQ multiplex PCR. The sample contains 250,000 to 300,000 clones, 65% to 85% of which appear only once. The receptor was isolated from a man in his fifties or sixties who had recovered from COVID-19. The chain combines TRBV13 with TRBJ2-7, with 9 bases fitting TRBD2. The sequencing input was PBMCs or T cells enriched from blood (not recorded which). Here the CDR3 DNA reads TGTGCCAGCAGCTTAGGGGGGCGACTAGCGGTATCCTACGAGCAGTACTTC. Residues: CASSLGGRLAVSYEQYF.